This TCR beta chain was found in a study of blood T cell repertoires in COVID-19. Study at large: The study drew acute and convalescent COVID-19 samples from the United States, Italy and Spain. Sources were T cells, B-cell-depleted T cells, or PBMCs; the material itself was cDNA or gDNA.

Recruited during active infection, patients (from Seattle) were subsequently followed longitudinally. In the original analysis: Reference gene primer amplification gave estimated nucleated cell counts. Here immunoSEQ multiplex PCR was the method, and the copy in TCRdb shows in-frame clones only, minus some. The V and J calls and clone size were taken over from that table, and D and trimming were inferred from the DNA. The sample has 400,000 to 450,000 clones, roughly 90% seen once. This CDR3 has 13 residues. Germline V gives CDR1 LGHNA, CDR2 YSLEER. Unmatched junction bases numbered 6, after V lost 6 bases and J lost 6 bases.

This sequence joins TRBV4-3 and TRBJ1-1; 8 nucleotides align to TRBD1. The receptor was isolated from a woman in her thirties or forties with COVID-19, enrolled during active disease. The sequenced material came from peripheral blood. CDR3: CASRSGGWAEAFF. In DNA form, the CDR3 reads TGCGCCAGCAGATCAGGGGGCTGGGCTGAAGCTTTCTTT.